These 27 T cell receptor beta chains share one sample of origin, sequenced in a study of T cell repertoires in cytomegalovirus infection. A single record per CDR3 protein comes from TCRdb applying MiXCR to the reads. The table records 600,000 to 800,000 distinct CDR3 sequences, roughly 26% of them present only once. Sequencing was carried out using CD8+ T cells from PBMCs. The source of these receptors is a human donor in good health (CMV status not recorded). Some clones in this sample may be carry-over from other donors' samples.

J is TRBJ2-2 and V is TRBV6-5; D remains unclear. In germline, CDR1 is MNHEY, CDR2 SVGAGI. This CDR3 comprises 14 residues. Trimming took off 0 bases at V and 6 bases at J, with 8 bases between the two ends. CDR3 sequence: CASSYSQVPGELFF. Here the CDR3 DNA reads TGTGCCAGCAGTTACTCTCAGGTCCCCGGGGAGCTGTTTTTT.

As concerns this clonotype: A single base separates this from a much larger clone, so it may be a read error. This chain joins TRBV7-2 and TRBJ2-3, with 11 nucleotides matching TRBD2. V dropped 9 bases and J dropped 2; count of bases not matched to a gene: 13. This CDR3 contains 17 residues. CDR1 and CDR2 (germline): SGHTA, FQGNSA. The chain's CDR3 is CARNLAASGGHTDTQYF. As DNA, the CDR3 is TGTGCCAGGAACCTTGCAGCTAGCGGGGGGCACACAGATACGCAGTATTTT.

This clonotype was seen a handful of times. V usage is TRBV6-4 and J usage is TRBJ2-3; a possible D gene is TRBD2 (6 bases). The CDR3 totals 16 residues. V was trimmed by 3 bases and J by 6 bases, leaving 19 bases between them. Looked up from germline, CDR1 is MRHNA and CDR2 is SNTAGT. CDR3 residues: CASSEVTRGLLDTQYF. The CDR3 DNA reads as TGTGCCAGCAGTGAAGTGACGCGGGGACTTCTGGATACGCAGTATTTT.

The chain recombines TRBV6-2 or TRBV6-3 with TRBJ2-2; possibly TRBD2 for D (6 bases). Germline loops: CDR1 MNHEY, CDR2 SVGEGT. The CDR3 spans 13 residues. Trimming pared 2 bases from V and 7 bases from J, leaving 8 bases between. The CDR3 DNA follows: TGTGCCAGCAGTTACCGGGGGTTCGGGGAGCTGTTTTTT. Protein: CASSYRGFGELFF.

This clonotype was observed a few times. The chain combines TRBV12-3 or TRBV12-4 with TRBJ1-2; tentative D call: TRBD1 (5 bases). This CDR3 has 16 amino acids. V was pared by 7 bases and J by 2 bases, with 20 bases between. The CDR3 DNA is TGTGCCAGCACCATGTTTTTCCAGGGAACGAACTATGGCTACACCTTC. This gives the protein CASTMFFQGTNYGYTF.

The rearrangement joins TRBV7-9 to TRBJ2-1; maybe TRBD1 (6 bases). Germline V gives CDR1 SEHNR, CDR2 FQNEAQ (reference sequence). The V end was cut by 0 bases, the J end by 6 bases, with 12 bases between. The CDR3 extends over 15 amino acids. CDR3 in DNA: TGTGCCAGCAGCTTAGCACCGGACAGACTCAATGAGCAGTTCTTC. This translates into CASSLAPDRLNEQFF.

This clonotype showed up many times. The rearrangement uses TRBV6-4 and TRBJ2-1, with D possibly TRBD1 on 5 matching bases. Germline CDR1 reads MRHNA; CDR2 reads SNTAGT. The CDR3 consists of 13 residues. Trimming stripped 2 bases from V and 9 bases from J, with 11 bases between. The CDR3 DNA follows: TGTGCCAGCAGTGACGTACCAGGGCTTGAGCAGTTCTTC. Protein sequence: CASSDVPGLEQFF.

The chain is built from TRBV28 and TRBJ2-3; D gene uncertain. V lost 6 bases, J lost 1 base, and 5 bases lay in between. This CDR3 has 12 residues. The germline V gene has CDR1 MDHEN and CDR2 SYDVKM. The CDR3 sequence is CASRFGTDTQYF. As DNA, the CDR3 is TGTGCCAGCAGGTTTGGCACAGATACGCAGTATTTT.

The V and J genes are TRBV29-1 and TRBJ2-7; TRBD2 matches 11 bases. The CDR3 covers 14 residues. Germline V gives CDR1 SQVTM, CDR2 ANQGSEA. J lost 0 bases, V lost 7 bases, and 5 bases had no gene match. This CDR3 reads CSGSGGESSYEQYF. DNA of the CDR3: TGCAGCGGTAGCGGGGGGGAGAGCTCCTACGAGCAGTACTTC.

CDR3 amino acids: CASSVETSVRETQYF. The CDR3 DNA sequence: TGTGCCAGCAGCGTAGAGACTAGCGTCCGCGAGACCCAGTACTTC. This sequence joins TRBV9 and TRBJ2-5; 8 bases align to TRBD2. The CDR3 is 15 residues long. The germline V gene encodes CDR1 SGDLS and CDR2 YYNGEE. V shed 0 bases and J 5 bases; nucleotides not matched to a gene: 6.

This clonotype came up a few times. The CDR3 DNA sequence: TGTGCCAGCAGCCCCTCTCCCAACAGTGGGTACGAGCAGTACTTC. As protein: CASSPSPNSGYEQYF. This chain connects TRBV7-9 to TRBJ2-7, with D unclear. The CDR3 contains 15 residues. Trimming took 5 bases from V and 4 from J, leaving 18 bases between them. Germline V gene sequence: CDR1 SEHNR, CDR2 FQNEAQ (reference sequence).

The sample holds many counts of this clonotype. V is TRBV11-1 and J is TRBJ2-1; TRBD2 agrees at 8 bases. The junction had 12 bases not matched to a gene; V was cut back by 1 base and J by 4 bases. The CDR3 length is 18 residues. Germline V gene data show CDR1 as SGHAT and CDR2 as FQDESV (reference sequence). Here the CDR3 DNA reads TGTGCCAGCAGCTTAGTTAGGCTAGCGGGCTACGGATACAATGAGCAGTTCTTC. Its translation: CASSLVRLAGYGYNEQFF. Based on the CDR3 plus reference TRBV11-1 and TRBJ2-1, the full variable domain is EAEVAQSPRYKITEKSQAVAFWCDPISGHATLYWYRQILGQGPELLVQFQDESVVDDSQLPKDRFSAERLKGVDSTLKIQPAELGDSAMYLCASSLVRLAGYGYNEQFFGPGTRLTVL.

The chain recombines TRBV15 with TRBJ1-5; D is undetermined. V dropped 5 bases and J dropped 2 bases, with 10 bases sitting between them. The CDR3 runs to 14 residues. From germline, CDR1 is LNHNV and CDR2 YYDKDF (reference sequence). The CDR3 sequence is CATSGGRGNQPQHF. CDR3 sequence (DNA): TGTGCCACCAGCGGCGGTAGGGGCAATCAGCCCCAGCATTTT.

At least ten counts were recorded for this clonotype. The CDR3 DNA is TGTGCCAGCAGCCCAGTAGGACAGGGGTTAGGGGCCCAGCATTTT. It is translated as CASSPVGQGLGAQHF. This sequence joins TRBV7-8 and TRBJ1-5; 9 bases are shared with TRBD1. V gave up 5 bases and J gave up 11 bases; unmatched junction bases: 13. Germline CDR1 and CDR2: SGHVS and FQNEAQ. The CDR3 is made up of 15 amino acids.

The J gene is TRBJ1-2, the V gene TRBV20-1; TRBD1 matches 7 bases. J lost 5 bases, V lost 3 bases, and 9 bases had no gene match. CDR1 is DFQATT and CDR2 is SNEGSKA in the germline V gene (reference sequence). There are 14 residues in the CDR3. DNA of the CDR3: TGCAGTGCTAGCGCCAGGGACAGTCCGTATGGCTACACCTTC. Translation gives CSASARDSPYGYTF.

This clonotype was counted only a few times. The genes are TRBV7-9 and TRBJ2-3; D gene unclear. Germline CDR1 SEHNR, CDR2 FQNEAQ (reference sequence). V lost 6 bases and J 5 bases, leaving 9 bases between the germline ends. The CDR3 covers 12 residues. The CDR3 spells CASSFLRDTQYF. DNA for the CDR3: TGTGCCAGCAGTTTCTTACGAGATACGCAGTATTTT.

The CDR3, as DNA: TGTGCCAGCAGCTTGGTCGTTCCTACTAGCGGGGGGGACAATGAGCAGTTCTTC. Protein sequence: CASSLVVPTSGGDNEQFF. The chain has TRBV5-6 and TRBJ2-1; 13 bases agree with TRBD2. Looked up from germline, CDR1 is SGHDT and CDR2 is YYEEEE. V shed 0 bases, J shed 5 bases, and the junction held 8 bases outside the gene matches. There are 18 residues in the CDR3.

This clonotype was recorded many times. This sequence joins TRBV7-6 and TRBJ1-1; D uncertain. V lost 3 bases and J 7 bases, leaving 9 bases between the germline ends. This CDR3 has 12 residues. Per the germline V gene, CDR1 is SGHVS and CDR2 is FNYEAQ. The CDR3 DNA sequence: TGTGCCAGCAGCTTCCCCGGAGGTGAAGCTTTCTTT. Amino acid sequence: CASSFPGGEAFF.

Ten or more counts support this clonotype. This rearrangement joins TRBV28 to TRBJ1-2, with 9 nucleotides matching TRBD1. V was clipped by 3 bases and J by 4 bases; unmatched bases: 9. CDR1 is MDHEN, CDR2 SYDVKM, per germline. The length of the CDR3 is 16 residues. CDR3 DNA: TGTGCCAGCAGTTTTTACGGGGACAGGGTGATCTATGGCTACACCTTC. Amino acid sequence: CASSFYGDRVIYGYTF.

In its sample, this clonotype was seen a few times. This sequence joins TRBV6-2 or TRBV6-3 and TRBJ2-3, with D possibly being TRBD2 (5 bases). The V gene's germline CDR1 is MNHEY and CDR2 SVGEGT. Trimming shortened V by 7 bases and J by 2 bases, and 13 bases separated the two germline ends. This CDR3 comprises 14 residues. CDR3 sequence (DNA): TGTGCCAGCAACTACGGAGGCCCCACAGATACGCAGTATTTT. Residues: CASNYGGPTDTQYF.

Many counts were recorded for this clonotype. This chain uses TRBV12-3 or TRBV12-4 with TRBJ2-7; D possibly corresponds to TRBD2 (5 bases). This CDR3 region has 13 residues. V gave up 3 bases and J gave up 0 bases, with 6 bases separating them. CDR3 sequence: CASSFGDSYEQYF. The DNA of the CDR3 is TGTGCCAGCAGTTTCGGGGACTCCTACGAGCAGTACTTC.

The CDR3: CASSQTDQRDYLWNTGELFF. Written as DNA, the CDR3 is TGCGCCAGCAGCCAAACCGATCAGCGGGATTATTTGTGGAACACCGGGGAGCTGTTTTTT. The V call is TRBV4-3, the J call TRBJ2-2, with 7 nucleotides matching TRBD2. The CDR3 contains 20 residues. V shed 2 bases and J 1 base; nucleotides not matched to a gene: 16. Germline values: CDR1 LGHNA, CDR2 YSLEER.

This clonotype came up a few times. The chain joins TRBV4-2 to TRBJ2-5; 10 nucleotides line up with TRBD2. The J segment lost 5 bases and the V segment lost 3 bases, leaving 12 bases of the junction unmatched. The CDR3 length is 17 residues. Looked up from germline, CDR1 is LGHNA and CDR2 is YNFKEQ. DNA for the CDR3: TGTGCCAGCAGCCAGCCCCTAAGCGGGGGGGCGTCGGAGACCCAGTACTTC. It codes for CASSQPLSGGASETQYF.

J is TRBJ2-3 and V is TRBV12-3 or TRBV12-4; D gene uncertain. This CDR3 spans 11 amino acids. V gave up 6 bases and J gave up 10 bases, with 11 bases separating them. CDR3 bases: TGTGCCAGCAGCTCCTCGAGGCCGCAGTATTTT. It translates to CASSSSRPQYF.

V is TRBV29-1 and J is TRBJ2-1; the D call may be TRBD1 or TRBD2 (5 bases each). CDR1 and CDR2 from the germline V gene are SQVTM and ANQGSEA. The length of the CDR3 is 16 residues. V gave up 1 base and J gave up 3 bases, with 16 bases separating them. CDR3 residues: CSVEGLVGVIYNEQFF. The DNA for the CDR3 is TGCAGCGTTGAAGGGTTGGTGGGGGTTATCTACAATGAGCAGTTCTTC.

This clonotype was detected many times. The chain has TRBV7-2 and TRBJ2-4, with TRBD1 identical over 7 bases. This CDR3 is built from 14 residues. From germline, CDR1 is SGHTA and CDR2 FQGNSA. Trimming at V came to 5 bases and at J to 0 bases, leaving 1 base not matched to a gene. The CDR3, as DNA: TGTGCCAGCAGCCAGGGGGTAGCCAAAAACATTCAGTACTTC. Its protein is CASSQGVAKNIQYF. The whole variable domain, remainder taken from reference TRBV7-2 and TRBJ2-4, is GAGVSQSPSNKVTEKGKDVELRCDPISGHTALYWYRQSLGQGLEFLIYFQGNSAPDKSGLPSDRFSAERTGGSVSTLTIQRTQQEDSAVYLCASSQGVAKNIQYFGAGTRLSVL.

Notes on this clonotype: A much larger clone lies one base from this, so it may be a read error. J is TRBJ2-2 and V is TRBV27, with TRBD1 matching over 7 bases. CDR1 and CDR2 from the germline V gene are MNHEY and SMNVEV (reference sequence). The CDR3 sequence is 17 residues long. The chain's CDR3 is CANSPQGDGPNTGELFF. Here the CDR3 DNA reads TGTGCCAACAGTCCCCAGGGGGACGGGCCGAACACCGGGGAGCTGTTTTTT.